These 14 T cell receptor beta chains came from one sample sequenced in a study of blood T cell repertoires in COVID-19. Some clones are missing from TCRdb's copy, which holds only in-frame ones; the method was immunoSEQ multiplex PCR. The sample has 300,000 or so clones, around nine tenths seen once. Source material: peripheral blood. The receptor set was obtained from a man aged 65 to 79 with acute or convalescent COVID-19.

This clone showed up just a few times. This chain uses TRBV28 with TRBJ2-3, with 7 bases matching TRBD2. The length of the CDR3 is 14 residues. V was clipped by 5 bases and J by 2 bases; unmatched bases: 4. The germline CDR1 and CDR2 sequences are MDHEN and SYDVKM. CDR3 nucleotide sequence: TGTGCCAGCAGTCAAGCGGGATCCACAGATACGCAGTATTTT. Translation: CASSQAGSTDTQYF.

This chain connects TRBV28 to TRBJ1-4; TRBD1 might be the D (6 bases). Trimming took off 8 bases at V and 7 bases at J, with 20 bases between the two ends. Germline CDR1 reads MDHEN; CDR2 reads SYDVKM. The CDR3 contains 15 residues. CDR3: CASGIYAGALEKLFF. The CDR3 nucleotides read TGTGCCAGCGGAATCTACGCGGGGGCGCTTGAAAAACTGTTTTTT.

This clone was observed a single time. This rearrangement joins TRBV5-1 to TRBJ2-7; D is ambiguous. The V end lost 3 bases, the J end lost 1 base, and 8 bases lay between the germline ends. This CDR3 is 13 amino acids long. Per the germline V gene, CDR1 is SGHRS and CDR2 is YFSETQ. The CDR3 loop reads CASSWSASYEQYF. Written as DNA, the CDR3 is TGCGCCAGCAGCTGGAGTGCTTCCTACGAGCAGTACTTC.

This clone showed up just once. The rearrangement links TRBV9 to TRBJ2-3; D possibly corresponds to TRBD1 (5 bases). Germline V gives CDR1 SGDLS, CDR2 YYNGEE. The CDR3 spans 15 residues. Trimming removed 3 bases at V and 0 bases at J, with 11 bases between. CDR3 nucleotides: TGTGCCAGCAGCGAAGGGGTGATTAGCACAGATACGCAGTATTTT. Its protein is CASSEGVISTDTQYF.

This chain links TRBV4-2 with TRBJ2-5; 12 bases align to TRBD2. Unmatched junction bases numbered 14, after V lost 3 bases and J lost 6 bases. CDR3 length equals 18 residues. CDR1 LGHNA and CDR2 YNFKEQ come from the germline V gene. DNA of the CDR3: TGTGCCAGCAGCCAGACCTTTTCTAGCGGGAGGGCCCTTCAGACCCAGTACTTC. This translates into CASSQTFSSGRALQTQYF.

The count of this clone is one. Written as DNA, the CDR3 is TGTGCCACGAGCAGCCGGGGAGCCGGGGAGCTGTTTTTT. It specifies CATSSRGAGELFF. This chain uses TRBV19 with TRBJ2-2, with D tentatively TRBD2 (5 bases). V shed 10 bases and J shed 6 bases, with 15 bases lying between them. The germline CDR1 and CDR2 sequences are LNHDA and SQIVND (reference sequence). This CDR3 is 13 amino acids long.

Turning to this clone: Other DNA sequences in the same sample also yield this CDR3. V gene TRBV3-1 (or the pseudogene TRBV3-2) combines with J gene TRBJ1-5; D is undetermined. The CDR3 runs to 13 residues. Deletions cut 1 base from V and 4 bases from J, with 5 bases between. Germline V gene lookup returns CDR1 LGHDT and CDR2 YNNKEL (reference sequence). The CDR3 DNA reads TGTGCCAGCAGCCAAGCCGGTAATCAGCCCCAGCATTTT. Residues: CASSQAGNQPQHF.

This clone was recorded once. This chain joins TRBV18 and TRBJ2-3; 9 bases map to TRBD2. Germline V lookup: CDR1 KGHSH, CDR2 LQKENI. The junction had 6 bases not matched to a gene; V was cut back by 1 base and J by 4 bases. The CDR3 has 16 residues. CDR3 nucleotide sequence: TGTGCCAGCTCACCACGCTTGACTAGCGGAGCAGATACGCAGTATTTT. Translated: CASSPRLTSGADTQYF.

CDR3 sequence: CASSSASGGVSYEQYF. The CDR3 bases are TGCGCCAGCAGCTCAGCTAGCGGGGGGGTCTCCTACGAGCAGTACTTC. The chain employs TRBV5-1 and TRBJ2-7; TRBD2 matches 12 bases. The CDR3 has 16 residues. Germline V CDR1 and CDR2: SGHRS, YFSETQ. The junction had 4 bases not matched to a gene; V was cut back by 3 bases and J by 0 bases.

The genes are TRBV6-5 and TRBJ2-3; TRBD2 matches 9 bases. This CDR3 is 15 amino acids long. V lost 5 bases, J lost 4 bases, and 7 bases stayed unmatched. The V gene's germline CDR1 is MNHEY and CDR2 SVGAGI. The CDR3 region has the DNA TGTGCCAGCAGTCAGGCGGGACTAGCAGCAGATACGCAGTATTTT. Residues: CASSQAGLAADTQYF.

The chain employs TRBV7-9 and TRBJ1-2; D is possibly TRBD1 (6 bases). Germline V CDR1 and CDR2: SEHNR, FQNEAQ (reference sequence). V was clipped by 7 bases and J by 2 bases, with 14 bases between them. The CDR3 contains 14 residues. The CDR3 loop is CASTPFQGNYGYTF. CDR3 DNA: TGTGCCAGCACCCCCTTCCAGGGGAACTATGGCTACACCTTC. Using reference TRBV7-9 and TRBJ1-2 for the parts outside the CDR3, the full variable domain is DTGVSQNPRHKITKRGQNVTFRCDPISEHNRLYWYRQTLGQGPEFLTYFQNEAQLEKSRLLSDRFSAERPKGSFSTLEIQRTEQGDSAMYLCASTPFQGNYGYTFGSGTRLTVV.

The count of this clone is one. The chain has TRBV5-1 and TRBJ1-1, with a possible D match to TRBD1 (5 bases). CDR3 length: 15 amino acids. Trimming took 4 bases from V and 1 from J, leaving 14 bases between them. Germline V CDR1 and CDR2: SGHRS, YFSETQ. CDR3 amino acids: CASSGQGMWNTEAFF. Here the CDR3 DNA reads TGCGCCAGCAGCGGGCAGGGAATGTGGAACACTGAAGCTTTCTTT.

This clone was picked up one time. CDR3 sequence (DNA): TGTGCCAGCAGCCAAGATATGACGGAGGGAAACACCATATATTTT. Protein product: CASSQDMTEGNTIYF. The V gene is TRBV4-2, the J gene TRBJ1-3; D not resolved. CDR3 size: 15 residues. V gave up 0 bases and J gave up 4 bases, with 10 bases separating them. The germline V gene has CDR1 LGHNA and CDR2 YNFKEQ.

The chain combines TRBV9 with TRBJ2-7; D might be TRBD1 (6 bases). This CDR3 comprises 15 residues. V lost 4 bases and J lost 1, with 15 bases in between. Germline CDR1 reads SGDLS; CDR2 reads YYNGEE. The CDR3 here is CASSPQGQGSYEQYF. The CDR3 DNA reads TGTGCCAGCAGCCCCCAGGGTCAGGGGTCCTACGAGCAGTACTTC.